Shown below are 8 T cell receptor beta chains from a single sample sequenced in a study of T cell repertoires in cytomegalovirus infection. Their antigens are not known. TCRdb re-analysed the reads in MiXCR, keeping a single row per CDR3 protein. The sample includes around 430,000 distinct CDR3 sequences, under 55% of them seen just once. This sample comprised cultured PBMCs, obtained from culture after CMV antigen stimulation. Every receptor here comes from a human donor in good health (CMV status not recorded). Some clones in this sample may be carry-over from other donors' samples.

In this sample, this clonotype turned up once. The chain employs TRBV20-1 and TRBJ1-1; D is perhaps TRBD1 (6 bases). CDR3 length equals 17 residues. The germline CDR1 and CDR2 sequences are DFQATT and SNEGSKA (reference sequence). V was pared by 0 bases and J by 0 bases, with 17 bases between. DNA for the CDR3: TGCAGTGCTAGAGACGCATCCCGGGACACCTTGAACACTGAAGCTTTCTTT. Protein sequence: CSARDASRDTLNTEAFF.

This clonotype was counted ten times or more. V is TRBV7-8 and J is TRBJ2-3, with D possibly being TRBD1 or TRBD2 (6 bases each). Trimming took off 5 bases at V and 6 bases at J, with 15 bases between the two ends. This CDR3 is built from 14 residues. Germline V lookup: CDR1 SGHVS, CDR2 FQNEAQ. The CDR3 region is CASSPKGGPDTQYF. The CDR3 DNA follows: TGTGCCAGCAGCCCAAAGGGGGGCCCGGATACGCAGTATTTT.

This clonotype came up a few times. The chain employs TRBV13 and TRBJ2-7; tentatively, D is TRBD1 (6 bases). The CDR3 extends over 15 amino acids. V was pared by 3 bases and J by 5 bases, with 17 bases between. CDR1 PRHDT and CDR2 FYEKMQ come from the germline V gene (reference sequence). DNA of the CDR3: TGTGCCAGCAGCTTGTCGGGGACATGGCCGGACGAGCAGTACTTC. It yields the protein CASSLSGTWPDEQYF.

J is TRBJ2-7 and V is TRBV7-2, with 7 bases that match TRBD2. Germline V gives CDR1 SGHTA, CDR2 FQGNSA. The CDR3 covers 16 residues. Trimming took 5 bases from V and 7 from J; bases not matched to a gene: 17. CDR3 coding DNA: TGTGCCAGCAGCCCCCGCGGCGGGAGTGGGGTCCTGGAGCAGTACTTC. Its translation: CASSPRGGSGVLEQYF.

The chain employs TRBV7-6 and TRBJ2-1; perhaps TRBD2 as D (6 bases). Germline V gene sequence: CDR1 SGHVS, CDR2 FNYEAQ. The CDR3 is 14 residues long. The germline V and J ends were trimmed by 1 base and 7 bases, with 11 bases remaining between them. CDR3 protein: CASSLEVGSNEQFF. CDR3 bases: TGTGCCAGCAGCTTAGAAGTCGGGAGTAATGAGCAGTTCTTC.

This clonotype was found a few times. CDR3 sequence: CASSLEVGGGTEAFF. The CDR3 DNA sequence: TGTGCCAGCAGTTTGGAAGTGGGTGGGGGGACTGAAGCTTTCTTT. The V and J genes are TRBV12-3 or TRBV12-4 and TRBJ1-1; possibly TRBD1 for D (5 bases). With 3 bases removed from V and 5 bases from J, the gap between germline ends came to 16 bases. The CDR3 covers 15 residues.

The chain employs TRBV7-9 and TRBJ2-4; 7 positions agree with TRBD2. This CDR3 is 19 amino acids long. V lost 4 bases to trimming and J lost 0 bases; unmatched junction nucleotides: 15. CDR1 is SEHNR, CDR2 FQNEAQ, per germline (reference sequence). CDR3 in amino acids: CASSSKTSRTLLAKNIQYF. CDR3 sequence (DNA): TGTGCCAGCAGCTCCAAGACTAGCAGAACTCTCTTAGCCAAAAACATTCAGTACTTC.

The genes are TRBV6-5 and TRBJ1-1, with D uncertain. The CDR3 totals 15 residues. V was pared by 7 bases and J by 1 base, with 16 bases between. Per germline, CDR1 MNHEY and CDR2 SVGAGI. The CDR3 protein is CASNRRRSGNTEAFF. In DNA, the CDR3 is TGTGCCAGCAACCGAAGGAGGTCGGGGAACACTGAAGCTTTCTTT.